This entry lists 25 T cell receptor beta chains sequenced from one sample in a study of identifying expanded T cells in peripheral blood. The method was immunoSEQ multiplex PCR; TCRdb's version includes in-frame clones alone and lacks a portion of them. The table lists 95,000 to 150,000 clones, approximately 80% of them singletons, with 3.3% in the top ten. Material for sequencing was blood. These receptors originate from a person between 18 and 69 years old in good health.

The rearrangement uses TRBV29-1 and TRBJ1-4; D unresolved. The CDR3 loop spans 12 amino acids. V was shortened by 7 bases and J by 4 bases, with 10 bases between the two germline ends. Germline V gene lookup returns CDR1 SQVTM and CDR2 ANQGSEA. For the CDR3, the DNA is TGCAGCGCTCGCCGCGGTAATGAAAAACTGTTTTTT. This codes for CSARRGNEKLFF.

The gene calls are TRBV5-1 and TRBJ2-7; D might be TRBD1 (5 bases). Germline CDR1 is SGHRS and CDR2 is YFSETQ. The length of the CDR3 is 14 residues. V shed 0 bases and J shed 4 bases, with 11 bases lying between them. In DNA form, the CDR3 reads TGCGCCAGCAGCTTGGCCGGAGACAGTTACGAGCAGTACTTC. As protein: CASSLAGDSYEQYF.

V usage is TRBV27 and J usage is TRBJ1-6; 7 bases map to TRBD1. There are 14 residues in the CDR3. Germline V CDR1 and CDR2: MNHEY, SMNVEV (reference sequence). Germline trimming cut 4 bases from V and 9 bases from J; bases unmatched to any gene: 6. The DNA of the CDR3 is TGTGCCAGCAGTTCAAACAGGGGTAGTTCACCCCTCCACTTT. Protein sequence: CASSSNRGSSPLHF.

This rearrangement joins TRBV6-5 to TRBJ2-7, with D maybe TRBD2 (5 bases). The CDR3 contains 15 residues. Germline loops: CDR1 MNHEY, CDR2 SVGAGI. V dropped 8 bases and J dropped 0 bases, with 17 bases sitting between them. The CDR3 coding sequence is TGTGCCAGCTCTTCCCTCCGGGATGTCTCCTACGAGCAGTACTTC. As protein: CASSSLRDVSYEQYF.

The chain links TRBV7-9 to TRBJ2-3, with 7 bases matching TRBD1. The CDR3 length is 14 residues. Germline assignment: CDR1 SEHNR and CDR2 FQNEAQ (reference sequence). V was clipped by 5 bases and J by 1 base; unmatched bases: 3. The CDR3 region is CASSPGQGTDTQYF. Here the CDR3 DNA reads TGTGCCAGCAGCCCAGGACAGGGCACAGATACGCAGTATTTT.

The CDR3, as DNA: TGTGCCAGCAGATCCGGACAGGGGGGCTCCTACGAGCAGTACTTC. It encodes CASRSGQGGSYEQYF. The rearrangement uses TRBV28 and TRBJ2-7; 10 nucleotides agree with TRBD1. In germline, CDR1 is MDHEN, CDR2 SYDVKM. This CDR3 spans 15 amino acids. The V segment lost 6 bases and the J segment 0 bases; nucleotides outside the gene matches: 5.

This clone was seen more than once but under ten times. The chain employs TRBV6-1 and TRBJ2-1, with no clear D. V lost 5 bases and J lost 4, with 9 bases in between. The CDR3 runs 13 residues. From germline, CDR1 is MNHNS and CDR2 SASEGT. CDR3 region: CASSPAAYNEQFF. The CDR3 region has the DNA TGTGCCAGCAGTCCTGCCGCGTACAATGAGCAGTTCTTC.

The J gene is TRBJ2-5, the V gene TRBV7-7; a possible D gene is TRBD2 (6 bases). The length of the CDR3 is 12 residues. In germline, CDR1 is SSHAT, CDR2 FNYEAQ (reference sequence). Trimming shortened V by 4 bases and J by 5 bases, and 8 bases separated the two germline ends. CDR3 nucleotide sequence: TGTGCCAGCAGCTCAGGGAGGGAGACCCAGTACTTC. It encodes CASSSGRETQYF.

The chain is built from TRBV5-6 and TRBJ2-3; D unresolved. The V gene lost 2 bases and the J gene lost 2 bases, with 12 bases spanning the gap. CDR3 length: 15 residues. The V gene's germline CDR1 is SGHDT and CDR2 YYEEEE. CDR3 in amino acids: CASSLSLTNTDTQYF. The CDR3 DNA sequence: TGTGCCAGCAGCTTATCCCTCACTAACACAGATACGCAGTATTTT. Combining the CDR3 with reference TRBV5-6 and TRBJ2-3 gives the whole variable domain DAGVTQSPTHLIKTRGQQVTLRCSPKSGHDTVSWYQQALGQGPQFIFQYYEEEERQRGNFPDRFSGHQFPNYSSELNVNALLLGDSALYLCASSLSLTNTDTQYFGPGTRLTVL.

V is TRBV19 and J is TRBJ1-2, with a possible D match to TRBD1 (6 bases). This CDR3 comprises 14 residues. Germline CDR1 is LNHDA and CDR2 is SQIVND (reference sequence). V dropped 6 bases and J dropped 2 bases, with 13 bases sitting between them. CDR3 in amino acids: CASSRPQGNYGYTF. CDR3 DNA: TGTGCCAGTAGCAGGCCACAGGGAAACTATGGCTACACCTTC.

This chain uses TRBV7-2 with TRBJ2-3; tentatively, D is TRBD1 or TRBD2 (6 bases each). V was pared by 0 bases and J by 6 bases, with 19 bases between. Per the germline V gene, CDR1 is SGHTA and CDR2 is FQGNSA. The CDR3 covers 17 residues. This CDR3 reads CASSLARRTGAGDTQYF. For the CDR3, the DNA is TGTGCCAGCAGCTTAGCCCGTCGTACGGGGGCGGGGGATACGCAGTATTTT. Variable domain in full (rest from reference TRBV7-2 and TRBJ2-3): GAGVSQSPSNKVTEKGKDVELRCDPISGHTALYWYRQSLGQGLEFLIYFQGNSAPDKSGLPSDRFSAERTGGSVSTLTIQRTQQEDSAVYLCASSLARRTGAGDTQYFGPGTRLTVL.

The chain recombines TRBV7-2 with TRBJ1-2; D call uncertain. This CDR3 contains 16 residues. Germline CDR1 reads SGHTA; CDR2 reads FQGNSA. Trimming took off 7 bases at V and 0 bases at J, with 18 bases between the two ends. The CDR3 DNA follows: TGTGCCAGCACCCGAACCGCCCTTGGGGCTAACTATGGCTACACCTTC. Amino acids: CASTRTALGANYGYTF.

This sequence joins TRBV7-2 and TRBJ1-3, with D unclear. Germline CDR1 SGHTA, CDR2 FQGNSA. The V end was cut by 1 base, the J end by 0 bases, with 7 bases between. The CDR3 runs to 15 residues. CDR3: CASSLETRSGNTIYF. The CDR3 DNA follows: TGTGCCAGCAGCTTAGAGACTCGCTCTGGAAACACCATATATTTT.

This sequence joins TRBV30 and TRBJ1-6, with D unclear. Trimming stripped 5 bases from V and 4 bases from J, with 12 bases between. Germline CDR1 reads GTSNPN; CDR2 reads SVGIG (reference sequence). The CDR3 length is 14 residues. This CDR3 is CAWDGLPYNSPLHF. CDR3 nucleotides: TGTGCCTGGGATGGACTGCCGTATAATTCACCCCTCCACTTT.

This chain joins TRBV5-1 and TRBJ2-2; 9 positions agree with TRBD1. CDR1 and CDR2 (germline): SGHRS, YFSETQ. The J segment lost 4 bases and the V segment lost 0 bases, leaving 4 bases of the junction unmatched. This CDR3 is 16 amino acids long. The CDR3 DNA is TGCGCCAGCAGCTTGGAGGGACAGGGAGGCACCGGGGAGCTGTTTTTT. Translating it yields CASSLEGQGGTGELFF.

As DNA, the CDR3 is TGTGCCCACGGGGGGACTAACCAAGAGACCCAGTACTTC. It specifies CAHGGTNQETQYF. V gene TRBV30 combines with J gene TRBJ2-5, with 7 bases matching TRBD2. V gave up 8 bases and J gave up 0 bases; unmatched junction bases: 6. This CDR3 has 13 amino acids. Germline V CDR1 and CDR2: GTSNPN, SVGIG (reference sequence).

This clone was seen only once. The chain joins TRBV5-1 to TRBJ2-1; D is perhaps TRBD2 (5 bases). Trimming took 4 bases from V and 5 from J, leaving 19 bases between them. CDR3 length: 16 residues. Germline V gene sequence: CDR1 SGHRS, CDR2 YFSETQ. The CDR3 DNA reads TGCGCCAGCAGCCCGGATCTCCGGCGGGTCGACAATGAGCAGTTCTTC. As protein: CASSPDLRRVDNEQFF.

The V call is TRBV5-1, the J call TRBJ2-5; possibly TRBD1 or TRBD2 for D (5 bases each). Germline loops: CDR1 SGHRS, CDR2 YFSETQ. The CDR3 covers 16 residues. Trimming pared 1 base from V and 0 bases from J, leaving 13 bases between. CDR3 coding DNA: TGCGCCAGCAGCTTGACGATGAGGGGTAACCAAGAGACCCAGTACTTC. Translation gives CASSLTMRGNQETQYF.

This clone appeared a single time. V gene TRBV6-5 combines with J gene TRBJ2-3; D remains ambiguous. The CDR3 extends over 13 amino acids. V was cut by 0 bases and J by 8 bases, with 9 bases left in between. CDR1 is MNHEY and CDR2 is SVGAGI in the germline V gene. The CDR3 loop is CASSYSSTGTQYF. The CDR3 bases are TGTGCCAGCAGTTACTCATCAACCGGTACGCAGTATTTT.

The chain joins TRBV11-3 to TRBJ1-2; no clear D gene. CDR3 length: 13 residues. Germline V gives CDR1 SGHNT, CDR2 YENEEA. The V and J ends lost 6 bases and 4 bases respectively, with 12 bases between them. CDR3: CASSLSTTYGYTF. The CDR3 DNA follows: TGTGCCAGCAGTCTTAGTACTACCTATGGCTACACCTTC.

The chain carries TRBV6-5 and TRBJ1-6; a weak D match, TRBD1 (6 bases). Trimming took off 6 bases at V and 7 bases at J, with 13 bases between the two ends. Germline V lookup: CDR1 MNHEY, CDR2 SVGAGI. There are 14 residues in the CDR3. This CDR3 is CASRAGETNSPLHF. The CDR3 DNA sequence: TGTGCCAGCAGGGCAGGGGAAACGAATTCACCCCTCCACTTT.

This clone was observed a handful of times. V and J are TRBV10-3 and TRBJ2-5, with D maybe TRBD1 (6 bases). The CDR3 spans 14 residues. Germline V CDR1 and CDR2: ENHRY, SYGVKD. Trimming removed 7 bases at V and 3 bases at J, with 15 bases between. The CDR3 protein is CAITNRADKETQYF. CDR3 DNA sequence: TGTGCCATCACAAACAGGGCGGATAAAGAGACCCAGTACTTC.

The J gene is TRBJ1-1, the V gene TRBV4-1, with 7 bases identical to TRBD1. In germline, CDR1 is MGHRA, CDR2 YSYEKL. V trimming: 3 bases; J trimming: 4 bases; junction bases outside the gene matches: 5. The CDR3 runs to 14 residues. This CDR3 is CASSQDRSLTEAFF. DNA of the CDR3: TGCGCCAGCAGCCAGGACAGGTCTCTCACTGAAGCTTTCTTT.

This clone has at least ten counts. CDR3 region: CAWVQSWNSPLHF. CDR3 coding DNA: TGTGCCTGGGTCCAATCGTGGAATTCACCCCTCCACTTT. The V and J genes are TRBV30 and TRBJ1-6; D is unclear. The germline gives CDR1 GTSNPN, CDR2 SVGIG (reference sequence). Trimming left V 5 bases short and J 7 bases short, with 12 bases between. This CDR3 comprises 13 residues.

This clone came up once. The chain links TRBV5-8 to TRBJ1-5; D ambiguous. V was cut by 2 bases and J by 2 bases, with 8 bases left in between. CDR1 is SGHTS, CDR2 YDEGEE, per germline. The CDR3 is 14 residues long. CDR3 nucleotide sequence: TGTGCCAGCAGCTTCCCTTTGGGCAATCAGCCCCAGCATTTT. Translated: CASSFPLGNQPQHF.